Below, 26 T cell receptor beta chains from the same sample are listed, as sequenced in a study of T cells in Graves' hyperthyroidism and ophthalmopathy. RNA transcripts were the template for amplifying TCR beta CDR3 regions. A set of HTBI primers served as the primers for a first-round RT-PCR of the TCR CDR3. TCRdb independently ran MiXCR on the multiplex PCR reads; one entry per CDR3 protein. The table has 300,000 or so distinct CDR3 sequences, 18% seen once. Sequencing used blood. The receptors originated from a woman aged 50 to 60 with Graves' hyperthyroidism.

In this sample, this clonotype turned up many times. The rearrangement links TRBV18 to TRBJ2-1, with D unresolved. CDR3 size: 13 residues. Germline CDR1 reads KGHSH; CDR2 reads LQKENI. With 4 bases removed from V and 4 bases from J, the gap between germline ends came to 8 bases. The CDR3 reads CASSRPPYNEQFF. The CDR3 DNA sequence: TGTGCCAGCTCACGCCCCCCGTACAATGAGCAGTTCTTC.

This clonotype was seen at least ten times. This rearrangement joins TRBV12-3 or TRBV12-4 to TRBJ2-5; D gene ambiguous. Trimming removed 5 bases from V and 2 bases from J, with 12 bases in between. The CDR3 runs 14 residues. Here the CDR3 reads CASSRPATQETQYF. The CDR3 DNA reads as TGTGCCAGCAGTCGACCCGCAACTCAAGAGACCCAGTACTTC.

A remark on this clonotype: A much bigger clone sits one base away, suggesting this may be a read error. The gene calls are TRBV2 and TRBJ2-5; D unresolved. The CDR3 contains 14 residues. The germline CDR1 and CDR2 sequences are SNHLY and FYNNEI. In DNA form, the CDR3 reads TGTACCAGCAGTGAATCAACTACTCAAGAGACCCAGTACTTC. Residues: CTSSESTTQETQYF.

This rearrangement joins TRBV30 to TRBJ2-1, with D perhaps given as TRBD1 or TRBD2 (6 bases each). The CDR3 spans 14 residues. The germline gives CDR1 GTSNPN, CDR2 SVGIG (reference sequence). V was trimmed by 0 bases and J by 5 bases, leaving 11 bases between them. The CDR3 region is CAWSVWGANNEQFF. The CDR3 DNA is TGTGCCTGGAGTGTATGGGGGGCGAACAATGAGCAGTTCTTC.

This clonotype was observed many times. This sequence joins TRBV7-6 and TRBJ1-4; D is unresolved. The V end lost 1 base, the J end lost 4 bases, and 7 bases lay between the germline ends. Germline V gene lookup returns CDR1 SGHVS and CDR2 FNYEAQ. The CDR3 consists of 14 residues. CDR3 in DNA: TGTGCCAGCAGCTTAGGACGGAATAATGAAAAACTGTTTTTT. It yields the protein CASSLGRNNEKLFF.

Written as DNA, the CDR3 is TGTGCCAGCAGCCAATCAACTATAGCTTCAGGCCTAACCTACAATGAGCAGTTCTTC. It yields the protein CASSQSTIASGLTYNEQFF. V is TRBV3-1 and J is TRBJ2-1; D remains ambiguous. Germline V gives CDR1 LGHDT, CDR2 YNNKEL (reference sequence). CDR3 size: 19 residues. V dropped 2 bases and J dropped 2 bases, with 22 bases sitting between them.

This clonotype was seen ten or more times. This chain uses TRBV20-1 with TRBJ2-7; 11 nucleotides align to TRBD2. V was clipped by 3 bases and J by 5 bases; unmatched bases: 6. This CDR3 has 14 amino acids. Germline V lookup: CDR1 DFQATT, CDR2 SNEGSKA (reference sequence). The CDR3 bases are TGCAGTGCTAGCGGTAGCGGGGGGGCCCACGAGCAGTACGTC. This encodes CSASGSGGAHEQYV.

This clonotype was observed a few times. This chain joins TRBV2 and TRBJ1-2; TRBD1 matches at 8 bases. Germline trimming cut 6 bases from V and 7 bases from J; bases unmatched to any gene: 10. This CDR3 is built from 14 residues. The V gene's germline CDR1 is SNHLY and CDR2 FYNNEI. The CDR3 here is CASRVQGAGGGYTF. The CDR3 DNA reads TGTGCCAGCAGAGTCCAGGGGGCAGGGGGTGGCTACACCTTC.

The V and J genes are TRBV2 and TRBJ2-5; D is undetermined. CDR1 and CDR2 (germline): SNHLY, FYNNEI. This CDR3 is 11 amino acids long. The ends were cut back, 2 bases at V and 7 bases at J, with 5 bases in the middle. The CDR3 loop reads CASSEWGTQYF. The DNA for the CDR3 is TGTGCCAGCAGTGAATGGGGGACCCAGTACTTC.

V and J are TRBV12-5 and TRBJ1-2, with 8 bases lining up with TRBD1. V lost 5 bases and J lost 8; bases outside the gene matches: 13. The CDR3 is 15 amino acids. The V gene's germline CDR1 is LGHNT and CDR2 FRNRAP. CDR3 sequence: CASGATAGQAAGYTF. The CDR3 DNA follows: TGTGCTAGTGGTGCCACCGCGGGACAGGCTGCGGGCTACACCTTC. The complete variable domain, with remaining parts taken from reference TRBV12-5 and TRBJ1-2, reads DARVTQTPRHKVTEMGQEVTMRCQPILGHNTVFWYRQTMMQGLELLAYFRNRAPLDDSGMPKDRFSAEMPDATLATLKIQPSEPRDSAVYFCASGATAGQAAGYTFGSGTRLTVV.

The J gene is TRBJ2-7, the V gene TRBV27, with 8 bases fitting TRBD1. Germline lookup yields CDR1 MNHEY and CDR2 SMNVEV (reference sequence). There are 14 residues in the CDR3. V was pared by 2 bases and J by 5 bases, with 5 bases of the junction left unmatched. This CDR3 is CASSLVDRGDEQYV. In nucleotides, the CDR3 is TGTGCCAGCAGTTTAGTCGACAGGGGAGACGAGCAGTACGTC.

In this sample, this clonotype turned up many times. The rearrangement uses TRBV6-1 and TRBJ1-6, with D hard to call. Germline CDR1 is MNHNS and CDR2 is SASEGT. The CDR3 contains 15 residues. V lost 3 bases, J lost 9 bases, and 15 bases lay in between. In DNA form, the CDR3 reads TGTGCCAGCAGTGACGACGTCCGAGGCGGTTCACCCCTCCACTTT. Translated: CASSDDVRGGSPLHF.

The chain couples TRBV20-1 to TRBJ2-7, with a possible D match to TRBD2 (5 bases). The V end lost 2 bases, the J end lost 2 bases, and 13 bases lay between the germline ends. The CDR3 length is 14 residues. In germline, CDR1 is DFQATT, CDR2 SNEGSKA (reference sequence). This CDR3 is CSARSPGSPYEQYF. CDR3 in DNA: TGCAGTGCTAGATCTCCGGGATCACCCTACGAGCAGTACTTC.

The gene calls are TRBV7-2 and TRBJ1-1, with D hard to call. This CDR3 spans 13 amino acids. Germline loops: CDR1 SGHTA, CDR2 FQGNSA. The V and J ends lost 5 bases and 7 bases respectively, with 14 bases between them. The CDR3 here is CASSPRSADEAFF. The CDR3 DNA reads as TGTGCCAGCAGCCCCAGATCGGCGGATGAAGCTTTCTTT.

This chain links TRBV14 with TRBJ1-5, with D unclear. Germline loops: CDR1 SGHDN, CDR2 FVKESK. This CDR3 region has 13 residues. The V and J ends lost 6 bases and 2 bases respectively, with 8 bases between them. CDR3: CASRSGGNQPQHF. CDR3 DNA: TGTGCCAGCAGGTCTGGGGGCAATCAGCCCCAGCATTTT.

This chain connects TRBV6-5 to TRBJ1-1; 11 nucleotides align to TRBD1. The V segment lost 4 bases and the J segment 0 bases; nucleotides outside the gene matches: 7. This CDR3 is 17 amino acids long. In germline, CDR1 is MNHEY, CDR2 SVGAGI. CDR3: CASSWGGTGGVNTEAFF. CDR3 in DNA: TGTGCCAGCAGTTGGGGGGGGACAGGGGGGGTGAACACTGAAGCTTTCTTT.

The sample holds a few counts of this clonotype. CDR3 bases: TGTGCCAGCAGCCACGCGTGGGTAACAGGAGAGGAGCAGTACTTC. Residues: CASSHAWVTGEEQYF. The chain combines TRBV6-1 with TRBJ2-7, with D tentatively TRBD1 (5 bases). The CDR3 sequence is 15 residues long. Germline V gives CDR1 MNHNS, CDR2 SASEGT. The V and J ends lost 6 bases and 7 bases respectively, with 22 bases between them.

The sample holds a few counts of this clonotype. This chain joins TRBV15 and TRBJ1-2; a possible D gene is TRBD1 (5 bases). Germline CDR1 and CDR2: LNHNV and YYDKDF (reference sequence). V was clipped by 8 bases and J by 2 bases, with 9 bases between them. This CDR3 is 12 amino acids long. CDR3 protein: CATFGANYGYTF. CDR3 DNA sequence: TGTGCCACCTTCGGGGCAAACTATGGCTACACCTTC.

This clonotype was seen a handful of times. Written as DNA, the CDR3 is TGCGCCAGCAGCCAAGGGCCACAAGGTTCTGAAGCTTTCTTT. Amino acids: CASSQGPQGSEAFF. The J gene is TRBJ1-1, the V gene TRBV4-1; D unclear. The germline gives CDR1 MGHRA, CDR2 YSYEKL. This CDR3 region has 14 residues. Trimming took 1 base from V and 6 from J, leaving 12 bases between them.

This clonotype was observed a few times. The rearrangement uses TRBV19 and TRBJ2-1; 10 positions match TRBD2. Trimming at V came to 2 bases and at J to 7 bases, leaving 5 bases not matched to a gene. The germline V gene has CDR1 LNHDA and CDR2 SQIVND (reference sequence). CDR3 length equals 15 residues. CDR3 sequence: CASSIRTSGRNEQFF. CDR3 in DNA: TGTGCCAGTAGTATACGGACTAGCGGACGAAATGAGCAGTTCTTC.

This clonotype appeared a few times. The rearrangement uses TRBV2 and TRBJ1-2, with 7 positions matching TRBD1. Germline values: CDR1 SNHLY, CDR2 FYNNEI. The CDR3 extends over 14 amino acids. Trimming removed 7 bases from V and 8 bases from J; junction bases left unmatched: 13. The CDR3: CASTVPGQRPGYTF. CDR3 DNA: TGTGCCAGCACCGTCCCGGGACAGCGTCCGGGCTACACCTTC. The full variable domain, its missing parts supplied by reference TRBV2 and TRBJ1-2, is EPEVTQTPSHQVTQMGQEVILRCVPISNHLYFYWYRQILGQKVEFLVSFYNNEISEKSEIFDDQFSVERPDGSNFTLKIRSTKLEDSAMYFCASTVPGQRPGYTFGSGTRLTVV.

This clonotype was detected only a few times. This rearrangement joins TRBV7-2 to TRBJ1-5; D gene ambiguous. The CDR3 is made up of 13 amino acids. Trimming removed 2 bases at V and 5 bases at J, with 7 bases between. Germline loops: CDR1 SGHTA, CDR2 FQGNSA. In DNA form, the CDR3 reads TGTGCCAGCAGCTTACCCGGGGATCAGCCCCAGCATTTT. This encodes CASSLPGDQPQHF.

V gene TRBV19 combines with J gene TRBJ2-5; a weak D match, TRBD2 (5 bases). Trimming cost V 5 bases and J 0 bases, with 10 bases left between them. The CDR3 covers 14 residues. Germline V lookup: CDR1 LNHDA, CDR2 SQIVND (reference sequence). The CDR3 reads CASSHSEDQETQYF. DNA of the CDR3: TGTGCCAGTAGTCATAGCGAGGACCAAGAGACCCAGTACTTC.

The J gene is TRBJ2-1, the V gene TRBV30, with TRBD2 as a possible D gene (6 bases). V was trimmed by 2 bases and J by 3 bases, leaving 8 bases between them. The CDR3 sequence is 13 residues long. Germline CDR1 is GTSNPN and CDR2 is SVGIG (reference sequence). CDR3 DNA: TGTGCCTGGAGTTGGGGGGTCTACAATGAGCAGTTCTTC. Translated, it gives CAWSWGVYNEQFF.

In its sample, this clonotype was seen a few times. CDR3 loop: CASSRTTGGAYEQYF. The CDR3 region has the DNA TGTGCCAGCAGTCGAACGACAGGGGGAGCCTACGAGCAGTACTTC. The gene calls are TRBV27 and TRBJ2-7, with 9 bases fitting TRBD1. CDR1 and CDR2 (germline): MNHEY, SMNVEV (reference sequence). V trimming: 5 bases; J trimming: 2 bases; junction bases outside the gene matches: 7. The CDR3 extends over 15 amino acids.

This sequence joins TRBV4-2 and TRBJ1-5; 7 bases match TRBD1. CDR1 and CDR2 from the germline V gene are LGHNA and YNFKEQ. This CDR3 is 15 amino acids long. V lost 0 bases and J lost 6; bases outside the gene matches: 5. CDR3 region: CASSQEGQPGQPQHF. CDR3 sequence (DNA): TGTGCCAGCAGCCAAGAGGGACAGCCGGGTCAGCCCCAGCATTTT.